The next 12 T cell receptor beta chains were all read from a single sample in a study of control samples from healthy donors and cancer patients. Method: immunoSEQ multiplex PCR; TCRdb's copy keeps in-frame clones and lacks some. The sample consists of 170,000 or so clones, approximately 92% of them appearing once. Sequenced sample: blood. The source of these receptors is a young man in good health.

The V gene is TRBV2, the J gene TRBJ1-2; 7 nucleotides match TRBD1. CDR3 length: 13 amino acids. V trimming: 7 bases; J trimming: 7 bases; junction bases outside the gene matches: 9. CDR1 is SNHLY and CDR2 is FYNNEI in the germline V gene. The DNA of the CDR3 is TGTGCCAGCATAACAGAGACAGGGTCTGGCTACACCTTC. Translating it yields CASITETGSGYTF.

V is TRBV5-4 and J is TRBJ2-1; no definite D call. V was shortened by 2 bases and J by 1 base, with 13 bases between the two germline ends. The CDR3 covers 16 residues. The germline V gene encodes CDR1 SGHNT and CDR2 YYREEE (reference sequence). CDR3 protein: CASSLRNLRSYNEQFF. CDR3 nucleotide sequence: TGTGCCAGCAGCTTAAGGAATCTCAGGTCCTACAATGAGCAGTTCTTC.

The J gene is TRBJ1-3, the V gene TRBV25-1; unclear D gene. The CDR3 consists of 12 residues. V lost 6 bases and J 4 bases, leaving 7 bases between the germline ends. In germline, CDR1 is MGHDK, CDR2 SYGVNS. The CDR3, as DNA: TGTGCCAGCAGGACTGGGGGAAACACCATATATTTT. Translating it yields CASRTGGNTIYF.

V gene TRBV9 combines with J gene TRBJ1-3; D remains ambiguous. CDR1 is SGDLS and CDR2 is YYNGEE in the germline V gene. This CDR3 spans 14 amino acids. Trimming shortened V by 0 bases and J by 4 bases, and 8 bases separated the two germline ends. Here the CDR3 DNA reads TGTGCCAGCAGCGTAGAAGGGCTAGGAAACACCATATATTTT. Its translation: CASSVEGLGNTIYF.

The chain is built from TRBV5-8 and TRBJ1-5; D gene ambiguous. The germline CDR1 and CDR2 sequences are SGHTS and YDEGEE. Trimming shortened V by 4 bases and J by 4 bases, and 9 bases separated the two germline ends. This CDR3 contains 13 residues. This chain's CDR3 is CASSRSGNQPQHF. The CDR3 DNA reads as TGTGCCAGCAGCCGCAGCGGGAATCAGCCCCAGCATTTT.

This clone was detected once. The chain recombines TRBV10-1 with TRBJ1-6, with 7 bases fitting TRBD1. CDR1 is WNHNN and CDR2 is SYGVQD in the germline V gene (reference sequence). V shed 2 bases and J 10 bases; nucleotides not matched to a gene: 8. The CDR3 runs 15 residues. The CDR3 is CASSEGRGLKSPLHF. Here the CDR3 DNA reads TGCGCCAGCAGTGAGGGCAGGGGGTTGAAGTCACCCCTCCACTTT.

The CDR3 DNA sequence: TGCGCCAGCGGTTCAGGCAGGGATACATCCTACGAGCAGTACTTC. Protein sequence: CASGSGRDTSYEQYF. The rearrangement joins TRBV5-1 to TRBJ2-7, with D maybe TRBD1 (5 bases). Germline assignment: CDR1 SGHRS and CDR2 YFSETQ. V lost 7 bases, J lost 1 base, and 18 bases lay in between. This CDR3 region has 15 residues.

The gene calls are TRBV30 and TRBJ2-7; either TRBD1 or TRBD2 may fit D (5 bases each). V lost 2 bases and J 4 bases, leaving 15 bases between the germline ends. This CDR3 region has 14 residues. The germline V gene encodes CDR1 GTSNPN and CDR2 SVGIG (reference sequence). For the CDR3, the DNA is TGTGCCTGGAGTCTGGGACCGCCACCTTACGAGCAGTACTTC. It specifies CAWSLGPPPYEQYF.

The J gene is TRBJ1-2, the V gene TRBV28; the D gene is possibly TRBD1 (5 bases). The V gene's germline CDR1 is MDHEN and CDR2 SYDVKM. The CDR3 loop spans 12 amino acids. V lost 8 bases and J 5 bases, leaving 12 bases between the germline ends. CDR3 DNA sequence: TGTGCCAGCGGGGCGGAGGGGTATGGCTACACCTTC. Translating it yields CASGAEGYGYTF.

The chain couples TRBV7-3 to TRBJ2-2; 9 bases are a match to TRBD2. The V gene end was trimmed by 5 bases and the J gene end by 0 bases; junction bases not matched to a gene: 4. This CDR3 region has 16 residues. CDR1 and CDR2 (germline): SGHTA, FQGTGA. The CDR3 sequence is CASSPAGGANTGELFF. In DNA form, the CDR3 reads TGTGCCAGCAGCCCTGCGGGGGGGGCGAACACCGGGGAGCTGTTTTTT.

The chain combines TRBV15 with TRBJ1-3; D call uncertain. Trimming left V 1 base short and J 8 bases short, with 9 bases between. CDR3 length: 13 amino acids. Germline V gene lookup returns CDR1 LNHNV and CDR2 YYDKDF (reference sequence). The CDR3 nucleotides read TGTGCCACCAGCAGAGGATATAAGGACACCATATATTTT. Protein product: CATSRGYKDTIYF.

The rearrangement joins TRBV10-3 to TRBJ2-2, with TRBD2 as a possible D gene (5 bases). From germline, CDR1 is ENHRY and CDR2 SYGVKD. V lost 8 bases and J 4 bases, leaving 17 bases between the germline ends. This CDR3 contains 15 residues. This CDR3 reads CAIPNPAGGTGELFF. The CDR3 DNA reads TGTGCCATCCCGAACCCGGCCGGAGGCACCGGGGAGCTGTTTTTT.